A selection of T cell receptor beta chains follows, all from one sample in a study of T cells in Graves' hyperthyroidism and ophthalmopathy. TCRdb called the multiplex PCR reads again in MiXCR, with one record for every CDR3 protein. Of hundreds of thousands of distinct CDR3 sequences listed, 14% are singletons. The source material was blood. These TCRs come from a woman under 30 with Graves' hyperthyroidism. The CDR3 runs from the conserved cysteine through the conserved F or W. Each record gives: J gene, D gene, V gene, clone size, CDR3 DNA, CDR3 protein. D genes are given only for firm matches. Clone size appears in some rows only: once, few, many, or a class for an expanded clone.

>TRBJ2-6|.|TRBV18|many
TGTGCCAGCTCACCACCTCTTGACTCTGGGGCCAACGTCCTGACTTTC
CASSPPLDSGANVLTF
>TRBJ2-2|TRBD2|TRBV9|few
TGTGCCAGCAGCGTAGCTGGACTAGCGGGAGGTACCGGACTGAACACCGGGGAGCTGTTTTTT
CASSVAGLAGGTGLNTGELFF
>TRBJ2-7|TRBD1|TRBV19|few
TGTGCCAGTACGAGACAGGGTAATAGCTACGAGCAGTACTTC
CASTRQGNSYEQYF
>TRBJ2-1|.|TRBV6-5|many
TGTGCCAGCAGTTACCGTCGATCCTATGAGCAGTTCTTC
CASSYRRSYEQFF
>TRBJ2-5|.|TRBV24-1|few
TGTGCCACCAGTGGCGGGCAACTCCTTGAGACCCAGTACTTC
CATSGGQLLETQYF
>TRBJ1-2|.|TRBV6-1|few
TGTGCCAGCAGCCGGACCGATCTCGGAGGCTACACCTTC
CASSRTDLGGYTF
>TRBJ1-1|.|TRBV20-1|few
TGCAGTGCTAGAGATGGGTTCCTTGGGGCGAACACTGAAGCTTTCTTT
CSARDGFLGANTEAFF
>TRBJ2-1|TRBD2|TRBV29-1|many
TGCAGCGTTGAGGAGGGGTACGGGCGGCGGGAGAACAATGAGCAGTTCTTC
CSVEEGYGRRENNEQFF
>TRBJ2-4|TRBD2|TRBV6-2/TRBV6-3|few
TGTGCCAGCAGTTCACGCAACTTGGGGGGGAACATTCAGTACTTC
CASSSRNLGGNIQYF
>TRBJ2-1|.|TRBV7-8|few
TGTGCCAGCAGCCCCAGCGGAGAGGGGTCTTACAATGAGCAGTTCTTC
CASSPSGEGSYNEQFF
>TRBJ2-2|.|TRBV6-5|few
TGTGCCAGCAGTTACTCGACTCAGGGAAGCACCGGGGAGCTGTTTTTT
CASSYSTQGSTGELFF
>TRBJ2-7|TRBD2|TRBV15|.
TGTGCCTCCGGACGAGGGACTAGCGGGAGCTACGAGCAGTACTTC
CASGRGTSGSYEQYF
>TRBJ2-2|.|TRBV29-1|.
TGCAGTGCCCGGAAGGCAGGCCCTGCCGGGGAGCTGTTTTTT
CSARKAGPAGELFF
>TRBJ1-4|TRBD1|TRBV20-1|.
TGCAGTGCTAGAAATCCTCGTCAGGGGGGTGAAAAACTGTTTTTT
CSARNPRQGGEKLFF
>TRBJ2-3|TRBD2|TRBV7-3|.
TGTGCCAGCAGCTTGGGACTAGCGGGAGCTGGAGTTGATACGCAGTATTTT
CASSLGLAGAGVDTQYF
>TRBJ2-7|.|TRBV9|few
TGTGCCAGCAGCGTAGTAGCGAGCTCCTACGAGCAGTACTTC
CASSVVASSYEQYF
>TRBJ2-7|TRBD2|TRBV12-3/TRBV12-4|many
TGTGCCAGCAGTCCGACTGGGGTCGCGGGAGGATCCGAGCAGTACTTC
CASSPTGVAGGSEQYF
>TRBJ2-2|TRBD1|TRBV7-8|.
TGTGCCAGCAGCTATCGGGACAGCCTTCTTGGGGAGCTGTTTTTT
CASSYRDSLLGELFF
>TRBJ2-1|TRBD1|TRBV20-1|.
TGCAGTGCCCAGGGGGCTAGCCGTTCGTATGAGCAGTTCTTC
CSAQGASRSYEQFF
>TRBJ2-1|.|TRBV19|few
TGTGCCAGTAGTATAGGGTTCAGAAACAATGAGCAGTTCTTC
CASSIGFRNNEQFF
>TRBJ1-1|.|TRBV25-1|.
TGTGCCAGCAGTGGTCGGACGGTGAACACTGAAGCTTTCTTT
CASSGRTVNTEAFF
>TRBJ1-1|.|TRBV5-1|.
TGCGCCAGCAGCTTCCACTCGAACACTGAAGCTTTCTTT
CASSFHSNTEAFF
>TRBJ1-4|.|TRBV20-1|.
TGCAGTGCTAGAGATCTGATTGCAACTAATGAAAAACTGTTTTTT
CSARDLIATNEKLFF
>TRBJ1-2|.|TRBV2|many
TGTGCCACCGGGGCGGGGTACAACTATGGCTACACCTTC
CATGAGYNYGYTF
>TRBJ2-4|.|TRBV7-9|many
TGTGCCAGCAGCTTAGCCGACCCAATAGACATTCAGTACTTC
CASSLADPIDIQYF
>TRBJ1-1|.|TRBV15|.
TGTGCCACCAGCAGGCCCCTCGGGACTGAAGCTTTCTTT
CATSRPLGTEAFF
>TRBJ2-2|.|TRBV30|many
TGTGCCTGGGAGTATACCGGGGAGCTGTTTTTT
CAWEYTGELFF
>TRBJ2-1|TRBD2|TRBV12-3/TRBV12-4|many
TGTGCCAGCAGTAGGGGACTAGCGGGAGGGCCGTACAATGAGCAGTTCTTC
CASSRGLAGGPYNEQFF
>TRBJ2-1|.|TRBV7-3|.
TGTGCCAGCAGCTTAAGGGGCGGGGACGGGGCGGGTCTCTACAATGAGCAGTTCTTC
CASSLRGGDGAGLYNEQFF
>TRBJ1-5|.|TRBV5-1|.
TGCGCCAGCAGCCTCGGACCTTCCCCCAATCAGCCCCAGCATTTT
CASSLGPSPNQPQHF
>TRBJ2-7|.|TRBV19|many
TGTGCCAGTAGGTCACTCTTGTCCTCCGAGCAGTACTTC
CASRSLLSSEQYF
>TRBJ2-7|.|TRBV6-2/TRBV6-3|.
TGTGCCAGCAGACGTCCCCAGATCAGGAGCTCCTACGAGCAGTACTTC
CASRRPQIRSSYEQYF
>TRBJ2-2|.|TRBV24-1|few
TGTGCCACCAGTGACCCAGGATGGAACACCGGGGAGCTGTTTTTT
CATSDPGWNTGELFF
>TRBJ2-3|TRBD1|TRBV19|.
TGTGCCAGTAGCACGACAGGGGTTTACGATACGCAGTATTTT
CASSTTGVYDTQYF
>TRBJ1-1|.|TRBV20-1|many
TGCAGTGCTAGTATTCAGGTGAACACTGAAGCTTTCTTT
CSASIQVNTEAFF
>TRBJ2-2|.|TRBV13|.
TGTGCCAGCAGCTTAAGCCCGGGAGTAGCAACCGGGGAGCTGTTTTTT
CASSLSPGVATGELFF
>TRBJ2-2|.|TRBV2|few
TGTGCCAGCACCCCGGCCCCGGGGGAGCTGTTTTTT
CASTPAPGELFF
>TRBJ2-4|.|TRBV30|.
TGTGCCTGGAGTGTCGGGCCCGGAGAGAACATTCAGTACTTC
CAWSVGPGENIQYF
>TRBJ1-1|.|TRBV5-1|many
TGCGCCAGCAGCGCCACCGTGAACACTGAAGCTTTCTTT
CASSATVNTEAFF
>TRBJ2-4|.|TRBV4-1|few
TGCGCCAGCAGCCAAGGCCACATACTTCCTGTAGCCAAAAACATTCAGTACTTC
CASSQGHILPVAKNIQYF
>TRBJ1-1|.|TRBV30|many
TGTGCCTGGAAAGGGCCGATGTACACTGAAGCTTTCTTT
CAWKGPMYTEAFF
>TRBJ2-1|TRBD1|TRBV28|.
TGTGCCAGCAGTGGGTCCGGGACAGGGTGGAATGAGCAGTTCTTC
CASSGSGTGWNEQFF
>TRBJ2-2|TRBD2|TRBV7-8|.
TGTGCCAGCAGCTCAAAACTAGCGGGAATGAACACCGGGGAGCTGTTTTTT
CASSSKLAGMNTGELFF
>TRBJ2-1|TRBD2|TRBV4-1|.
TGCGCCACTAGCGGGAGCGCCAGCTCCTACAATGAGCAGTTCTTC
CATSGSASSYNEQFF
>TRBJ2-3|.|TRBV20-1|many
TGCAGTGCTAGTAGGGGGGGGGCGGGAGATACGCAGTATTTT
CSASRGGAGDTQYF
>TRBJ2-7|TRBD2|TRBV30|many
TGTGCCTGGGCGACTAGCGGCTACGAGCAGTACTTC
CAWATSGYEQYF
>TRBJ2-7|TRBD2|TRBV29-1|many
TGCAGCGTTGGGAGCGGGAGATCCTACGAGCAGTACTTC
CSVGSGRSYEQYF
>TRBJ2-7|.|TRBV27|many
TGTGCCAGCAGTTTATCGAGCCATGTTGTTTACGAGCAGTACTTC
CASSLSSHVVYEQYF
>TRBJ2-1|.|TRBV29-1|.
TGCAGCGTTTCTCCCGGGGCCTCCTACAATGAGCAGTTCTTC
CSVSPGASYNEQFF
>TRBJ2-2|TRBD2|TRBV15|.
TGTGCCACCAGGAACGGTCGACTAGCGGATAACACCGGGGAGCTGTTTTTT
CATRNGRLADNTGELFF
>TRBJ2-1|TRBD2|TRBV9|.
TGTGCCAGCAGCCGGACTAGCGTAGGCGGGGGTGAGCAGTTCTTC
CASSRTSVGGGEQFF
>TRBJ1-5|.|TRBV4-1|few
TGCGCCAGCAGCCAAGGGGAGTTACCTTATCAGCCCCAGCATTTT
CASSQGELPYQPQHF
>TRBJ2-2|.|TRBV5-6|.
TGTGCCAGCAGCTGGGGGGAAAGCGGGGAGCTGTTTTTT
CASSWGESGELFF
>TRBJ2-7|TRBD2|TRBV19|many
TGTGCCAGTAGTCACCAAGCGGGGGGACCTCCCGAGCAGTACTTC
CASSHQAGGPPEQYF
>TRBJ2-6|.|TRBV9|few
TGTGCCAGCAGCGCCGTCTCCAACGTCCTGACTTTC
CASSAVSNVLTF
>TRBJ2-7|.|TRBV19|.
TGTGCCACCACGCCCTCAGGGGCAGGGACCTACGAGCAGTACTTC
CATTPSGAGTYEQYF